One sample yielded the 30 T cell receptor beta chains listed below, sequenced in a study of blood T cell repertoires in COVID-19. Measured with immunoSEQ multiplex PCR; TCRdb has only the in-frame clones, and not every one. The sample has 150,000 to 200,000 clones, approximately 91% seen once; the top ten hold around 0.77%. Input material: PBMCs or T cells enriched from blood (not recorded which). The receptors shown here come from a woman under 30 who had recovered from COVID-19.

This chain connects TRBV27 to TRBJ1-2; unclear D gene. V gave up 5 bases and J gave up 2 bases, with 15 bases separating them. This CDR3 is 15 amino acids long. Germline-derived CDR1 and CDR2 are MNHEY and SMNVEV (reference sequence). CDR3 DNA: TGTGCCAGCAGTCTCCGGGTGGGTGTCAACTATGGCTACACCTTC. It specifies CASSLRVGVNYGYTF.

The genes are TRBV6-2 or TRBV6-3 and TRBJ1-1; D may be TRBD1 (5 bases). CDR1 is MNHEY and CDR2 is SVGEGT in the germline V gene. Trimming removed 2 bases at V and 3 bases at J, with 7 bases between. This CDR3 is built from 13 residues. The CDR3 DNA sequence: TGTGCCAGCAGTTACCCGGGGGACACTGAAGCTTTCTTT. The encoded protein is CASSYPGDTEAFF.

The chain couples TRBV28 to TRBJ2-1; 7 bases line up with TRBD2. The germline CDR1 and CDR2 sequences are MDHEN and SYDVKM. V dropped 8 bases and J dropped 7; count of bases not matched to a gene: 11. This CDR3 contains 14 residues. This CDR3 reads CASEWGGSPNEQFF. In nucleotides, the CDR3 is TGTGCCAGCGAGTGGGGCGGGAGCCCAAATGAGCAGTTCTTC.

The rearrangement uses TRBV5-4 and TRBJ2-1; no firm D call. This CDR3 is 15 amino acids long. The V gene's germline CDR1 is SGHNT and CDR2 YYREEE (reference sequence). The V end was cut by 4 bases, the J end by 3 bases, with 14 bases between. CDR3 in amino acids: CASSNRQAGYNEQFF. CDR3 nucleotides: TGTGCCAGCAGCAACCGACAAGCTGGCTACAATGAGCAGTTCTTC.

The chain employs TRBV30 and TRBJ2-2; 12 bases agree with TRBD2. CDR3 length equals 16 residues. The V gene end was trimmed by 3 bases and the J gene end by 6 bases; junction bases not matched to a gene: 8. CDR1 is GTSNPN and CDR2 is SVGIG in the germline V gene (reference sequence). CDR3 coding DNA: TGTGCCTGGAGGGAACTAGCGGGAGGACGCGCCGGGGAGCTGTTTTTT. This translates into CAWRELAGGRAGELFF.

This rearrangement joins TRBV11-2 to TRBJ2-3; D is unclear. Germline V gene data show CDR1 as SGHAT and CDR2 as FQNNGV. Between the trimmed V and J ends, which lost 2 bases and 8 bases, there was a span of 14 bases. The CDR3 sequence is 14 residues long. CDR3 amino acids: CASSLSSGQGTQYF. The CDR3 bases are TGTGCCAGCAGCTTATCGTCAGGCCAAGGTACGCAGTATTTT. Filled out from reference TRBV11-2 and TRBJ2-3, the complete variable domain reads EAGVAQSPRYKIIEKRQSVAFWCNPISGHATLYWYQQILGQGPKLLIQFQNNGVVDDSQLPKDRFSAERLKGVDSTLKIQPAKLEDSAVYLCASSLSSGQGTQYFGPGTRLTVL.

The chain links TRBV2 to TRBJ2-5; 8 positions agree with TRBD1. CDR3 length equals 14 residues. Germline values: CDR1 SNHLY, CDR2 FYNNEI. The junction had 4 bases not matched to a gene; V was cut back by 3 bases and J by 4 bases. CDR3 sequence reads: CASSETGVGETQYF. CDR3 DNA sequence: TGTGCCAGCAGTGAGACAGGGGTCGGAGAGACCCAGTACTTC.

The V and J genes are TRBV7-8 and TRBJ2-4; D remains unclear. The V gene's germline CDR1 is SGHVS and CDR2 FQNEAQ. This CDR3 comprises 13 residues. Deletions cut 7 bases from V and 0 bases from J, with 7 bases between. CDR3 region: CASTPLAKNIQYF. The CDR3 region has the DNA TGTGCCAGCACCCCGTTAGCCAAAAACATTCAGTACTTC. Together with reference TRBV7-8 and TRBJ2-4, the CDR3 gives the full variable domain: GAGVSQSPRYKVAKRGQDVALRCDPISGHVSLFWYQQALGQGPEFLTYFQNEAQLDKSGLPSDRFFAERPEGSVSTLKIQRTQQEDSAVYLCASTPLAKNIQYFGAGTRLSVL.

V usage is TRBV5-6 and J usage is TRBJ2-2, with 12 positions matching TRBD1. The CDR3 sequence is 15 residues long. V lost 4 bases and J lost 6; bases outside the gene matches: 4. Germline CDR1 SGHDT, CDR2 YYEEEE. The CDR3: CASSTGQGAPGELFF. The CDR3 bases are TGTGCCAGCAGCACGGGACAGGGGGCACCCGGGGAGCTGTTTTTT.

V is TRBV28 and J is TRBJ1-5, with 7 bases lining up with TRBD1. The germline gives CDR1 MDHEN, CDR2 SYDVKM. Germline trimming cut 5 bases from V and 6 bases from J; bases unmatched to any gene: 7. This CDR3 is built from 14 residues. The CDR3 reads CASSPPGGIQPQHF. The DNA for the CDR3 is TGTGCCAGCAGTCCCCCAGGGGGGATTCAGCCCCAGCATTTT.

The chain carries TRBV9 and TRBJ2-7; 12 positions agree with TRBD2. The CDR3 consists of 16 residues. Germline V CDR1 and CDR2: SGDLS, YYNGEE. V lost 0 bases to trimming and J lost 8 bases; unmatched junction nucleotides: 9. The CDR3 here is CASSVEASGRASQQYF. For the CDR3, the DNA is TGTGCCAGCAGCGTAGAAGCTAGCGGGAGGGCCAGTCAGCAGTACTTC.

The V call is TRBV19, the J call TRBJ1-5; 9 bases match TRBD1. The CDR3 consists of 16 residues. The V segment lost 4 bases and the J segment 1 base; nucleotides outside the gene matches: 5. The germline V gene has CDR1 LNHDA and CDR2 SQIVND (reference sequence). The CDR3 nucleotides are TGTGCCAGTAGTACTTGGGACAGGGCGAGCAATCAGCCCCAGCATTTT. Its protein product is CASSTWDRASNQPQHF.

This chain connects TRBV6-5 to TRBJ2-1; D is unclear. Germline CDR1 MNHEY, CDR2 SVGAGI. CDR3 length: 14 residues. Trimming took 4 bases from V and 6 from J, leaving 13 bases between them. CDR3 nucleotides: TGTGCCAGCAGTTTGGCAGGCTCCCCCAATGAGCAGTTCTTC. Translated, it gives CASSLAGSPNEQFF.

The chain joins TRBV12-5 to TRBJ1-1; no firm D call. Germline CDR1 is LGHNT and CDR2 is FRNRAP. The CDR3 sequence is 14 residues long. The ends were cut back, 0 bases at V and 3 bases at J, with 8 bases in the middle. The CDR3 DNA sequence: TGTGCTAGTGGTTTGGTACAACCCGACACTGAAGCTTTCTTT. It yields the protein CASGLVQPDTEAFF.

The V gene is TRBV7-9, the J gene TRBJ2-3; tentatively, D is TRBD2 (6 bases). V was shortened by 5 bases and J by 0 bases, with 12 bases between the two germline ends. Germline V gene lookup returns CDR1 SEHNR and CDR2 FQNEAQ (reference sequence). The CDR3 has 15 amino acids. Written as DNA, the CDR3 is TGTGCCAGCAGCCACCGGGACTGGAGCACAGATACGCAGTATTTT. This sequence encodes CASSHRDWSTDTQYF.

The chain combines TRBV4-3 with TRBJ1-2; D remains unclear. Germline CDR1 LGHNA, CDR2 YSLEER. Trimming cost V 1 base and J 7 bases, with 19 bases left between them. This CDR3 region has 16 residues. CDR3 coding DNA: TGCGCCAGCAGCCAAGTAAATGCCGCACTATTTGGTGGCTACACCTTC. Its translation is CASSQVNAALFGGYTF.

This clone was observed once. This rearrangement joins TRBV27 to TRBJ2-1, with a weak D call TRBD2 (6 bases). V shed 5 bases and J shed 6 bases, with 26 bases lying between them. CDR1 MNHEY and CDR2 SMNVEV come from the germline V gene (reference sequence). There are 18 residues in the CDR3. DNA of the CDR3: TGTGCCAGCAGTCCGTATAGGGCCCAGGTGACTAGTGTCAATGAGCAGTTCTTC. This sequence encodes CASSPYRAQVTSVNEQFF.

The CDR3 region is CASSPQRTALTLPLDYGYTF. The CDR3, as DNA: TGTGCCAGCAGTCCCCAAAGGACAGCGCTAACCCTGCCGTTAGACTATGGCTACACCTTC. This rearrangement joins TRBV28 to TRBJ1-2; D is perhaps TRBD1 (6 bases). There are 20 residues in the CDR3. The V gene lost 5 bases and the J gene lost 3 bases, with 31 bases spanning the gap. Germline V gene sequence: CDR1 MDHEN, CDR2 SYDVKM.

CDR3 sequence reads: CASSPGLVQGEQFF. Here the CDR3 DNA reads TGTGCCAGCAGCCCGGGACTAGTTCAGGGCGAGCAGTTCTTC. The chain is built from TRBV7-2 and TRBJ2-1; 8 bases align to TRBD2. The germline V gene encodes CDR1 SGHTA and CDR2 FQGNSA. Trimming removed 5 bases from V and 10 bases from J; junction bases left unmatched: 10. This CDR3 comprises 14 residues.

The chain recombines TRBV27 with TRBJ2-4; D is perhaps TRBD2 (6 bases). V lost 0 bases to trimming and J lost 4 bases, with 16 bases between them. This CDR3 contains 17 residues. Germline values: CDR1 MNHEY, CDR2 SMNVEV (reference sequence). The CDR3 loop is CASSLSSPYGGKNIQYF. As DNA, the CDR3 is TGTGCCAGCAGTTTATCAAGTCCGTACGGAGGGAAAAACATTCAGTACTTC.

The chain couples TRBV4-2 to TRBJ2-3; no firm D call. The CDR3 contains 14 residues. V was clipped by 6 bases and J by 0 bases, with 10 bases between them. Germline loops: CDR1 LGHNA, CDR2 YNFKEQ. CDR3 nucleotide sequence: TGTGCCAGCAGGGGCGATCAGAGCACAGATACGCAGTATTTT. Its protein product is CASRGDQSTDTQYF.

The rearrangement links TRBV14 to TRBJ2-1; weak D call: TRBD2 (6 bases). The CDR3 covers 16 residues. V lost 1 base, J lost 4 bases, and 14 bases lay in between. CDR1 is SGHDN, CDR2 FVKESK, per germline. CDR3 sequence (DNA): TGTGCCAGCAGCCAAGGCAGGGACTGGAATTACAATGAGCAGTTCTTC. Residues: CASSQGRDWNYNEQFF. Together with reference TRBV14 and TRBJ2-1, the CDR3 gives the full variable domain: EAGVTQFPSHSVIEKGQTVTLRCDPISGHDNLYWYRRVMGKEIKFLLHFVKESKQDESGMPNNRFLAERTGGTYSTLKVQPAELEDSGVYFCASSQGRDWNYNEQFFGPGTRLTVL.

V gene TRBV6-2 or TRBV6-3 combines with J gene TRBJ1-1; TRBD1 matches at 10 bases. The CDR3 consists of 14 residues. V gave up 2 bases and J gave up 10 bases; unmatched junction bases: 7. Germline loops: CDR1 MNHEY, CDR2 SVGEGT. The CDR3 DNA reads TGTGCCAGCAGTTACGTTGGACAGGGGGATACAGCTTTCTTT. It codes for CASSYVGQGDTAFF.

The rearrangement uses TRBV7-2 and TRBJ2-7, with D perhaps TRBD2 (6 bases). V was trimmed by 1 base and J by 3 bases, leaving 13 bases between them. The CDR3 length is 15 residues. Germline V gene data show CDR1 as SGHTA and CDR2 as FQGNSA. The CDR3 spells CASSLESSDNYEQYF. The CDR3, as DNA: TGTGCCAGCAGCTTAGAGTCTAGCGACAACTACGAGCAGTACTTC. Complete variable domain (other parts from reference TRBV7-2 and TRBJ2-7): GAGVSQSPSNKVTEKGKDVELRCDPISGHTALYWYRQSLGQGLEFLIYFQGNSAPDKSGLPSDRFSAERTGGSVSTLTIQRTQQEDSAVYLCASSLESSDNYEQYFGPGTRLTVT.

The chain employs TRBV5-5 and TRBJ1-1, with TRBD1 as a possible D gene (6 bases). CDR3 size: 14 residues. In germline, CDR1 is SGHKS, CDR2 YYEKEE (reference sequence). Trimming took off 4 bases at V and 5 bases at J, with 15 bases between the two ends. The CDR3 nucleotides are TGTGCCAGCAGCATAACCGGGACAATGACTGAAGCTTTCTTT. Protein product: CASSITGTMTEAFF.

This clone was seen just once. This sequence joins TRBV7-9 and TRBJ2-2, with D hard to call. CDR1 SEHNR and CDR2 FQNEAQ come from the germline V gene (reference sequence). V lost 4 bases to trimming and J lost 7 bases, with 16 bases between them. The CDR3 loop spans 15 amino acids. The DNA for the CDR3 is TGTGCCAGCAGCTCAACCAGATTGGAGAACGGGGAGCTGTTTTTT. This sequence encodes CASSSTRLENGELFF.

V is TRBV10-3 and J is TRBJ1-2; 8 bases are shared with TRBD1. The CDR3 totals 13 residues. Trimming removed 10 bases from V and 8 bases from J; junction bases left unmatched: 12. From germline, CDR1 is ENHRY and CDR2 SYGVKD. The CDR3 reads CATGTGNGVGYTF. The DNA for the CDR3 is TGTGCCACCGGGACAGGTAATGGAGTCGGCTACACCTTC.

Turning to this clone: The junction shows a germline mismatch at one end, possibly a read error. This chain connects TRBV6-5 to TRBJ1-1; 7 nucleotides match TRBD1. Germline values: CDR1 MNHEY, CDR2 SVGAGI. The CDR3 extends over 15 amino acids. CDR3 nucleotides: TGTGCCAGCAGTTACTCGCCCGCTCGAACAGGGGCTTCGGTCTTT. This gives the protein CASSYSPARTGASVF.

The rearrangement uses TRBV28 and TRBJ1-2; the D gene is possibly TRBD1 (6 bases). V was pared by 3 bases and J by 2 bases, with 16 bases between. In germline, CDR1 is MDHEN, CDR2 SYDVKM. CDR3 size: 16 residues. The CDR3 region has the DNA TGTGCCAGCAGTTTGATAAAGGGGGATCCAAACTATGGCTACACCTTC. Amino acids: CASSLIKGDPNYGYTF.

The chain uses TRBV19 and TRBJ2-3; D not resolved. The V gene's germline CDR1 is LNHDA and CDR2 SQIVND (reference sequence). V lost 3 bases to trimming and J lost 2 bases, with 9 bases between them. This CDR3 is built from 14 residues. This CDR3 reads CASSIEATTDTQYF. CDR3 nucleotide sequence: TGTGCCAGTAGTATCGAAGCTACCACAGATACGCAGTATTTT.